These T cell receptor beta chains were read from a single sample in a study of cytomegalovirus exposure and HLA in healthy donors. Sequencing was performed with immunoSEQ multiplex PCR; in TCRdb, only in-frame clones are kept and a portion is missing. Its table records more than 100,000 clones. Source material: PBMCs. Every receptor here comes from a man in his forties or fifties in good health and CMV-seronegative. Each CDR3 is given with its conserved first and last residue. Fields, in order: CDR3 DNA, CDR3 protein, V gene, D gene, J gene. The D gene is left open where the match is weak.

CDR3nt: TGTGCCAGCAGTTACGCAGGTGTTAACTATGGCTACACCTTC
CDR3aa: CASSYAGVNYGYTF
v_gene: TRBV6-6
d_gene: NA
j_gene: TRBJ1-2

CDR3nt: TGTGCCAGCAGCTTAGCCCTGTCAGGGACCGGGGAGCTGTTTTTT
CDR3aa: CASSLALSGTGELFF
v_gene: TRBV7-8
d_gene: NA
j_gene: TRBJ2-2

CDR3nt: TGTGCCAGCAGTGAAAGTTCACAGGGAATCACAGATACGCAGTATTTT
CDR3aa: CASSESSQGITDTQYF
v_gene: TRBV2
d_gene: NA
j_gene: TRBJ2-3

CDR3nt: TGTGCCATCAGATCTCCCAGCTACGAGCAGTACTTC
CDR3aa: CAIRSPSYEQYF
v_gene: TRBV10-3
d_gene: NA
j_gene: TRBJ2-7

CDR3nt: TGCGCCAGCACCGGACAGGGCACCGGGGAGCTGTTTTTT
CDR3aa: CASTGQGTGELFF
v_gene: TRBV10-1
d_gene: TRBD1
j_gene: TRBJ2-2

CDR3nt: TGTGCCAGCAGCTTCAGGGGCCTGAACACTGAAGCTTTCTTT
CDR3aa: CASSFRGLNTEAFF
v_gene: TRBV7-2
d_gene: NA
j_gene: TRBJ1-1

CDR3nt: TGTGCCAGCAGCTTTATGGACATTAATTCACCCCTCCACTTT
CDR3aa: CASSFMDINSPLHF
v_gene: TRBV7-2
d_gene: NA
j_gene: TRBJ1-6

CDR3nt: TGCGCCAGCAGCAACCTAGCGGGAGGGCCCAGCGAGCAGTACTTC
CDR3aa: CASSNLAGGPSEQYF
v_gene: TRBV5-1
d_gene: TRBD2
j_gene: TRBJ2-7

CDR3nt: TGCGCCAGCAGCTGGAGCGGGGGGCAAGAGACCCAGTACTTC
CDR3aa: CASSWSGGQETQYF
v_gene: TRBV5-1
d_gene: TRBD2
j_gene: TRBJ2-5

CDR3nt: TGTGCCAGCAGCGTAGATGGTGGGTTAGCGGGCGGTTACAATGAGCAGTTCTTC
CDR3aa: CASSVDGGLAGGYNEQFF
v_gene: TRBV9
d_gene: TRBD2
j_gene: TRBJ2-1

CDR3nt: TGTGCCAGCACCTTTGTCCCCGGGACTAACGACGAGCAGTACTTC
CDR3aa: CASTFVPGTNDEQYF
v_gene: TRBV6-6
d_gene: TRBD2
j_gene: TRBJ2-7

CDR3nt: TGTGCCAGCAGCACCCGGGATCCCACAGATACGCAGTATTTT
CDR3aa: CASSTRDPTDTQYF
v_gene: TRBV7-2
d_gene: NA
j_gene: TRBJ2-3

CDR3nt: TGCAGCGTTGAAAGTAGTGGAGAGACCCAGTACTTC
CDR3aa: CSVESSGETQYF
v_gene: TRBV29-1
d_gene: NA
j_gene: TRBJ2-5

CDR3nt: TGTGCCAGTAGTCCCCAAGCTTTCGGCACAGATACGCAGTATTTT
CDR3aa: CASSPQAFGTDTQYF
v_gene: TRBV19
d_gene: NA
j_gene: TRBJ2-3

CDR3nt: TGTGCCAGCTCAAAGGGGACTAGCGACTATGGCTACACCTTC
CDR3aa: CASSKGTSDYGYTF
v_gene: TRBV18
d_gene: NA
j_gene: TRBJ1-2

CDR3nt: TGTGCCATCGAAAGAGGACAGGGGGCAACCCACGAGCAGTACTTC
CDR3aa: CAIERGQGATHEQYF
v_gene: TRBV10-3
d_gene: TRBD1
j_gene: TRBJ2-7

CDR3nt: TGTGCCAGCAGCTTGGGGGAGGGAACCAACGTCCTGACTTTC
CDR3aa: CASSLGEGTNVLTF
v_gene: TRBV5-6
d_gene: TRBD2
j_gene: TRBJ2-6

CDR3nt: TGCGCCAGCAGCCAAATAGCAGAGAGGGGGACGAGCACAGATACGCAGTATTTT
CDR3aa: CASSQIAERGTSTDTQYF
v_gene: TRBV4-1
d_gene: NA
j_gene: TRBJ2-3

CDR3nt: TGCGCCAGCAGCTTCCGGGGGGACACAGCCTACGAGCAGTACTTC
CDR3aa: CASSFRGDTAYEQYF
v_gene: TRBV5-1
d_gene: NA
j_gene: TRBJ2-7

CDR3nt: TGTGCCAGCAGCATCGGACAGGGAAGCTACGAGCAGTACTTC
CDR3aa: CASSIGQGSYEQYF
v_gene: TRBV7-6
d_gene: TRBD1
j_gene: TRBJ2-7

CDR3nt: TGTGCCAGCAGTTCTGACAACAATCAGCCCCAGCATTTT
CDR3aa: CASSSDNNQPQHF
v_gene: TRBV2
d_gene: NA
j_gene: TRBJ1-5

CDR3nt: TGTGCTTGGAGTTTCTTGGCGGGGGGCCGAGGGGATACGCAGTATTTT
CDR3aa: CAWSFLAGGRGDTQYF
v_gene: TRBV30
d_gene: TRBD2
j_gene: TRBJ2-3

CDR3nt: TGTGCCAGCAGCAACCTAGCGGGAGGGCAGAATGAGCAGTTCTTC
CDR3aa: CASSNLAGGQNEQFF
v_gene: TRBV11-2
d_gene: TRBD2
j_gene: TRBJ2-1

CDR3nt: TGTGCCAGCAACCCGACAGGGGCCTACAATGAGCAGTTCTTC
CDR3aa: CASNPTGAYNEQFF
v_gene: TRBV6-6
d_gene: TRBD1
j_gene: TRBJ2-1

CDR3nt: TGTGCCAGCAGCGTAGGAAACGCGAACAATGAGCAGTTCTTC
CDR3aa: CASSVGNANNEQFF
v_gene: TRBV9
d_gene: NA
j_gene: TRBJ2-1

CDR3nt: TGCGCCAGCAGCCAAGTTCTTGTCGCAGATACGCAGTATTTT
CDR3aa: CASSQVLVADTQYF
v_gene: TRBV4-1
d_gene: NA
j_gene: TRBJ2-3

CDR3nt: TGTGCCAGTAGTATAGCTCCATACATTGTGCAGTACTTC
CDR3aa: CASSIAPYIVQYF
v_gene: TRBV19
d_gene: NA
j_gene: TRBJ2-7

CDR3nt: TGTGCCATCAAGACAGGGGAGCACACCGGGGAGCTGTTTTTT
CDR3aa: CAIKTGEHTGELFF
v_gene: TRBV10-3
d_gene: TRBD1
j_gene: TRBJ2-2

CDR3nt: TGTGCCAGCAGTTTAGTAGACAGGGTAGTCGAGCAGTACTTC
CDR3aa: CASSLVDRVVEQYF
v_gene: TRBV28
d_gene: TRBD1
j_gene: TRBJ2-7

CDR3nt: TGTGCCAGCAGTTTAGAGGGGAGGACAGGGGGCGTCGGGAAGACCCAGTACTTC
CDR3aa: CASSLEGRTGGVGKTQYF
v_gene: TRBV27
d_gene: TRBD1
j_gene: TRBJ2-5

CDR3nt: TGTGCCAGTAGTTCTCGACAGGGGGCCGAGTATGAGCAGTTCTTC
CDR3aa: CASSSRQGAEYEQFF
v_gene: TRBV19
d_gene: TRBD1
j_gene: TRBJ2-1

CDR3nt: TGTGCCAGCGGCCCCGGGACAGGGTGGACCGGGGAGCTGTTTTTT
CDR3aa: CASGPGTGWTGELFF
v_gene: TRBV7-9
d_gene: TRBD1
j_gene: TRBJ2-2

CDR3nt: TGCGCCAGCAGTGCAGGCGGGACTAGCGGGAAGTACGAGCAGTACTTC
CDR3aa: CASSAGGTSGKYEQYF
v_gene: TRBV10-1
d_gene: TRBD2
j_gene: TRBJ2-7

CDR3nt: TGTGCCAGTAGTAGTAGCGGGTTCTCCTACGAGCAGTACTTC
CDR3aa: CASSSSGFSYEQYF
v_gene: TRBV19
d_gene: TRBD2
j_gene: TRBJ2-7

CDR3nt: TGCGCCAGCAGCCCGACTAGCGGGGGGGACACCGGGGAGCTGTTTTTT
CDR3aa: CASSPTSGGDTGELFF
v_gene: TRBV4-3
d_gene: TRBD2
j_gene: TRBJ2-2

CDR3nt: TGTGCCAGCACCCCGGTAGTGAGCTCCTATAATTCACCCCTCCACTTT
CDR3aa: CASTPVVSSYNSPLHF
v_gene: TRBV27
d_gene: NA
j_gene: TRBJ1-6

CDR3nt: TGTGCCAGCAGTTTAGCACAGGGGCGGTACGAGCAGTACTTC
CDR3aa: CASSLAQGRYEQYF
v_gene: TRBV28
d_gene: TRBD1
j_gene: TRBJ2-7

CDR3nt: TGTGCCAGCAGCTTGCTGGGGGCCGACTATGGCTACACCTTC
CDR3aa: CASSLLGADYGYTF
v_gene: TRBV5-6
d_gene: NA
j_gene: TRBJ1-2

CDR3nt: TGTGCCAGCAGGACACAGGTCGGACTGAACACTGAAGCTTTCTTT
CDR3aa: CASRTQVGLNTEAFF
v_gene: TRBV6-5
d_gene: NA
j_gene: TRBJ1-1

CDR3nt: TGTGCCAGCCAAGGACAGGGGGCGTCTAATGAAAAACTGTTTTTT
CDR3aa: CASQGQGASNEKLFF
v_gene: TRBV28
d_gene: TRBD1
j_gene: TRBJ1-4

CDR3nt: TGTGCCAGCAGCTCATCGGCGGGGATTTCAGCCTACGAGCAGTACTTC
CDR3aa: CASSSSAGISAYEQYF
v_gene: TRBV7-9
d_gene: NA
j_gene: TRBJ2-7

CDR3nt: TGTGCCTGGAGTCCCGGGACTTACTCTGGGGCCAACGTCCTGACTTTC
CDR3aa: CAWSPGTYSGANVLTF
v_gene: TRBV30
d_gene: NA
j_gene: TRBJ2-6

CDR3nt: TGCGCCAGCAGCCAAGGGACAGGGCCGAATGAGCAGTTCTTC
CDR3aa: CASSQGTGPNEQFF
v_gene: TRBV4-1
d_gene: TRBD1
j_gene: TRBJ2-1

CDR3nt: TGCAGCGTTATGCAGGGGGCCGAGGGGGAGCAGTACTTC
CDR3aa: CSVMQGAEGEQYF
v_gene: TRBV29-1
d_gene: TRBD1
j_gene: TRBJ2-7

CDR3nt: TGTGCCAGTAGTATTCTGGGACAGGGATCAGTTTTCTTT
CDR3aa: CASSILGQGSVFF
v_gene: TRBV19
d_gene: TRBD1
j_gene: TRBJ1-1

CDR3nt: TGTGCCAGCAGTGACAGGGGAGGGAAACTGTTTTTT
CDR3aa: CASSDRGGKLFF
v_gene: TRBV6-5
d_gene: TRBD1
j_gene: TRBJ1-4

CDR3nt: TGCGCCAGCAGCTCCACCTGGGGAGGGAACATTCAGTACTTC
CDR3aa: CASSSTWGGNIQYF
v_gene: TRBV5-1
d_gene: TRBD2
j_gene: TRBJ2-4

CDR3nt: TGTGCCAGTACTACTTCATACGGGGGGCCCGCAGGCTACACCTTC
CDR3aa: CASTTSYGGPAGYTF
v_gene: TRBV19
d_gene: NA
j_gene: TRBJ1-2

CDR3nt: TGTGCCATCCTTCCGGGACAGGGGAACACTGAAGCTTTCTTT
CDR3aa: CAILPGQGNTEAFF
v_gene: TRBV7-9
d_gene: TRBD1
j_gene: TRBJ1-1

CDR3nt: TGTGCCTGGAGTGTTGTAGGGCAGGGGGTTGGCTACACCTTC
CDR3aa: CAWSVVGQGVGYTF
v_gene: TRBV30
d_gene: TRBD1
j_gene: TRBJ1-2

CDR3nt: TGTGCCAGCTCACCACCGGGACTAGCGGGAGGCACCGGGGAGCTGTTTTTT
CDR3aa: CASSPPGLAGGTGELFF
v_gene: TRBV18
d_gene: TRBD2
j_gene: TRBJ2-2

CDR3nt: TGTGCCAGCAGCTTCCGACAGACAGGGGAGCTGTTTTTT
CDR3aa: CASSFRQTGELFF
v_gene: TRBV11-3
d_gene: NA
j_gene: TRBJ2-2

CDR3nt: TGTGCCTGGACCCCAGGGGGGTATGGCTACACCTTC
CDR3aa: CAWTPGGYGYTF
v_gene: TRBV30
d_gene: TRBD1
j_gene: TRBJ1-2

CDR3nt: TGTGCCAGCAGCTTAGTTACAGGCTCCTCTGGAAACACCACATATTTT
CDR3aa: CASSLVTGSSGNTTYF
v_gene: TRBV7-9
d_gene: NA
j_gene: TRBJ1-3

CDR3nt: TGTGCCAGCAGCGTAGTGGGGGCCCAGGAACACACTGAAGCTTTCTTT
CDR3aa: CASSVVGAQEHTEAFF
v_gene: TRBV5-8
d_gene: NA
j_gene: TRBJ1-1

CDR3nt: TGTGCCAGCAGCGCCAGACCCCGGGACACCAATGAGCAGTTCTTC
CDR3aa: CASSARPRDTNEQFF
v_gene: TRBV9
d_gene: NA
j_gene: TRBJ2-1

CDR3nt: TGCGCCAGCAGCTCGGGGGGGGTTGGTCAGCCCCAGCATTTT
CDR3aa: CASSSGGVGQPQHF
v_gene: TRBV5-1
d_gene: NA
j_gene: TRBJ1-5